The 23 T cell receptor beta chains presented below share a single source sample, sequenced in a study of T cell responses to AZD1222 COVID-19 vaccine. This table comes from immunoSEQ multiplex PCR, and its TCRdb copy is limited to in-frame clones, with some not included. Among 130,000 to 150,000 clones listed, roughly 84% were seen once. The starting material was peripheral blood, obtained 28 days after the second AZD1222 dose. The origin of the receptors is an adult who received the AZD1222 COVID-19 vaccine.

The chain joins TRBV19 to TRBJ2-7; no clear D gene. This CDR3 comprises 10 residues. Per the germline V gene, CDR1 is LNHDA and CDR2 is SQIVND (reference sequence). V was cut by 6 bases and J by 5 bases, with 5 bases left in between. The CDR3 sequence is CASRVNEQYF. The CDR3, as DNA: TGTGCCAGTAGGGTAAACGAGCAGTACTTC.

The rearrangement joins TRBV25-1 to TRBJ2-1; D remains ambiguous. The CDR3 is 13 residues long. Germline assignment: CDR1 MGHDK and CDR2 SYGVNS. Trimming removed 6 bases from V and 5 bases from J, with 11 bases in between. CDR3 amino acids: CASSSPEDNEQFF. The CDR3 coding sequence is TGTGCCAGCAGCTCCCCAGAGGACAATGAGCAGTTCTTC.

The chain combines TRBV11-3 with TRBJ2-1; D may be TRBD1 or TRBD2 (5 bases each). Germline-derived CDR1 and CDR2 are SGHNT and YENEEA. The CDR3 sequence is 13 residues long. V lost 2 bases to trimming and J lost 4 bases, with 6 bases between them. CDR3 sequence: CASSLWGYNEQFF. The DNA for the CDR3 is TGTGCCAGCAGCTTATGGGGGTACAATGAGCAGTTCTTC.

The rearrangement links TRBV7-9 to TRBJ1-4; D is possibly TRBD1 (5 bases). This CDR3 is 13 amino acids long. The germline gives CDR1 SEHNR, CDR2 FQNEAQ (reference sequence). The V and J ends lost 3 bases and 13 bases respectively, with 15 bases between them. CDR3 coding DNA: TGTGCCAGCAGCTTGACGGACACCGGGCGACTGTTTTTT. Protein sequence: CASSLTDTGRLFF. Variable domain in full (rest from reference TRBV7-9 and TRBJ1-4): DTGVSQNPRHKITKRGQNVTFRCDPISEHNRLYWYRQTLGQGPEFLTYFQNEAQLEKSRLLSDRFSAERPKGSFSTLEIQRTEQGDSAMYLCASSLTDTGRLFFGSGTQLSVL.

This chain connects TRBV5-1 to TRBJ1-1; D is unclear. Trimming removed 0 bases at V and 2 bases at J, with 8 bases between. The V gene's germline CDR1 is SGHRS and CDR2 YFSETQ. CDR3 length equals 14 residues. The CDR3 loop reads CASSLASSNTEAFF. DNA for the CDR3: TGCGCCAGCAGCTTGGCCAGTTCAAACACTGAAGCTTTCTTT.

This chain links TRBV5-1 with TRBJ1-1; D is unresolved. The ends were cut back, 2 bases at V and 7 bases at J, with 15 bases in the middle. CDR3 length equals 14 residues. CDR1 is SGHRS, CDR2 YFSETQ, per germline. In DNA, the CDR3 is TGCGCCAGCAGCTTAGCTACTCTCGGGGTTGAAGCTTTCTTT. Translated: CASSLATLGVEAFF.

This chain links TRBV6-2 or TRBV6-3 with TRBJ1-2; no reliable D call. This CDR3 contains 13 residues. V was cut by 5 bases and J by 7 bases, with 14 bases left in between. Per the germline V gene, CDR1 is MNHEY and CDR2 is SVGEGT. The CDR3 DNA is TGTGCCAGCAGTCCCGGCTCGGGTCTTGGCTACACCTTC. This encodes CASSPGSGLGYTF.

V gene TRBV7-2 combines with J gene TRBJ1-4; D is possibly TRBD1 (6 bases). Trimming took off 6 bases at V and 3 bases at J, with 14 bases between the two ends. The CDR3 contains 15 residues. The germline V gene has CDR1 SGHTA and CDR2 FQGNSA. The DNA for the CDR3 is TGTGCCAGCAGTTTCAGGGGTTTCGCTAATGAAAAACTGTTTTTT. Protein: CASSFRGFANEKLFF.

The chain carries TRBV7-9 and TRBJ2-2; unclear D gene. V was cut by 8 bases and J by 3 bases, with 13 bases left in between. The CDR3 has 14 residues. Germline-derived CDR1 and CDR2 are SEHNR and FQNEAQ (reference sequence). In nucleotides, the CDR3 is TGTGCCAGCTTGAGCCTACAAGACACCGGGGAGCTGTTTTTT. Translation gives CASLSLQDTGELFF.

In the case of this clone: Other nucleotide sequences in the sample specify the same CDR3. This rearrangement joins TRBV30 to TRBJ1-1, with D unclear. CDR3 length: 13 amino acids. V gave up 0 bases and J gave up 1 base, with 6 bases separating them. Germline CDR1 GTSNPN, CDR2 SVGIG (reference sequence). This chain's CDR3 is CAWSVGGNTEAFF. The DNA of the CDR3 is TGTGCCTGGAGTGTAGGAGGGAACACTGAAGCTTTCTTT.

This rearrangement joins TRBV6-1 to TRBJ1-4, with D unresolved. The ends were cut back, 3 bases at V and 8 bases at J, with 16 bases in the middle. Germline values: CDR1 MNHNS, CDR2 SASEGT. The CDR3 is made up of 15 amino acids. The CDR3 DNA reads TGTGCCAGCAGTGAGAGAGAAATGAGTTCCGAAAAACTGTTTTTT. Its translation: CASSEREMSSEKLFF.

The chain has TRBV19 and TRBJ2-1, with TRBD2 as a possible D gene (7 bases). Trimming removed 3 bases at V and 8 bases at J, with 20 bases between. The CDR3 is 16 residues long. The germline V gene encodes CDR1 LNHDA and CDR2 SQIVND (reference sequence). In DNA form, the CDR3 reads TGTGCCAGTAGTATCACCCTGGGGGGGGGCTGGGATGAGCAGTTCTTC. It specifies CASSITLGGGWDEQFF.

This chain links TRBV19 with TRBJ1-3, with D uncertain. Germline V gene sequence: CDR1 LNHDA, CDR2 SQIVND (reference sequence). This CDR3 has 13 residues. Trimming removed 5 bases from V and 1 base from J, with 6 bases in between. The CDR3 DNA follows: TGTGCCAGTAGTCTCGGTTCTGGAAACACCATATATTTT. Its protein is CASSLGSGNTIYF.

This chain joins TRBV28 and TRBJ2-1, with unresolved D. The CDR3 is 15 residues long. V lost 6 bases, J lost 2 bases, and 14 bases lay in between. Germline V gene lookup returns CDR1 MDHEN and CDR2 SYDVKM. The CDR3 is CASRPRPVAYNEQFF. The CDR3 bases are TGTGCCAGCAGACCTAGGCCGGTCGCCTACAATGAGCAGTTCTTC.

The V and J genes are TRBV5-1 and TRBJ1-1; D uncertain. Germline CDR1 reads SGHRS; CDR2 reads YFSETQ. The CDR3 totals 14 residues. Deletions cut 4 bases from V and 2 bases from J, with 12 bases between. The CDR3 region is CASSKDTDNTEAFF. The DNA of the CDR3 is TGCGCCAGCAGCAAGGATACGGATAACACTGAAGCTTTCTTT.

This chain connects TRBV12-3 or TRBV12-4 to TRBJ2-5; 8 bases align to TRBD2. This CDR3 region has 13 residues. Trimming at V came to 6 bases and at J to 1 base, leaving 1 base not matched to a gene. CDR3 sequence reads: CASRGTSQETQYF. The CDR3 bases are TGTGCCAGCAGGGGGACTAGCCAAGAGACCCAGTACTTC.

V gene TRBV29-1 combines with J gene TRBJ1-5; 7 bases line up with TRBD1. V lost 6 bases, J lost 3 bases, and 5 bases stayed unmatched. The CDR3 sequence is 13 residues long. Germline-derived CDR1 and CDR2 are SQVTM and ANQGSEA. This CDR3 reads CSVGGTVNQPQHF. In DNA form, the CDR3 reads TGCAGCGTCGGTGGGACAGTCAATCAGCCCCAGCATTTT.

CDR3 sequence: CASSLGLAGGLLDTQYF. The CDR3 coding sequence is TGCGCCAGCAGCCTAGGACTAGCGGGGGGGCTACTAGATACGCAGTATTTT. This sequence joins TRBV5-1 and TRBJ2-3; TRBD2 agrees at 15 bases. This CDR3 comprises 17 residues. Germline assignment: CDR1 SGHRS and CDR2 YFSETQ. V trimming: 4 bases; J trimming: 5 bases; junction bases outside the gene matches: 8.

The chain joins TRBV5-1 to TRBJ1-3; TRBD1 is a possible D gene (5 bases). CDR1 and CDR2 (germline): SGHRS, YFSETQ. The CDR3 contains 16 residues. The V end was cut by 4 bases, the J end by 0 bases, with 14 bases between. Written as DNA, the CDR3 is TGCGCCAGCAGCCCGGGGGGGATTTACTCTGGAAACACCATATATTTT. Its protein product is CASSPGGIYSGNTIYF.

The chain recombines TRBV3-1 (or the pseudogene TRBV3-2) with TRBJ1-5; TRBD1 agrees at 7 bases. V dropped 8 bases and J dropped 2; count of bases not matched to a gene: 6. Looked up from germline, CDR1 is LGHDT and CDR2 is YNNKEL (reference sequence). The CDR3 is made up of 14 amino acids. CDR3: CASGTGAGNQPQHF. The CDR3, as DNA: TGTGCCAGCGGAACAGGGGCTGGCAATCAGCCCCAGCATTTT.

V is TRBV30 and J is TRBJ2-1; no definite D call. Trimming stripped 0 bases from V and 8 bases from J, with 5 bases between. This CDR3 region has 11 residues. The germline V gene has CDR1 GTSNPN and CDR2 SVGIG (reference sequence). In DNA, the CDR3 is TGTGCCTGGAGTGTACTGGATGAGCAGTTCTTC. This translates into CAWSVLDEQFF.

This chain links TRBV29-1 with TRBJ1-1; D remains unclear. V gave up 7 bases and J gave up 0 bases, with 9 bases separating them. This CDR3 contains 12 residues. Germline-derived CDR1 and CDR2 are SQVTM and ANQGSEA. CDR3 DNA: TGCAGCGGCGAGAGATTGAACACTGAAGCTTTCTTT. Encoded protein: CSGERLNTEAFF. The full variable domain, in which reference TRBV29-1 and TRBJ1-1 provide the parts outside the CDR3, is SAVISQKPSRDICQRGTSLTIQCQVDSQVTMMFWYRQQPGQSLTLIATANQGSEATYESGFVIDKFPISRPNLTFSTLTVSNMSPEDSSIYLCSGERLNTEAFFGQGTRLTVV.

The gene calls are TRBV5-6 and TRBJ1-6; a weak D match, TRBD1 (5 bases). Germline CDR1 and CDR2: SGHDT and YYEEEE. Trimming removed 5 bases from V and 6 bases from J, with 18 bases in between. This CDR3 is built from 16 residues. The CDR3 protein is CASRPGGTFRNSPLHF. Written as DNA, the CDR3 is TGTGCCAGCAGACCGGGGGGGACCTTCCGTAATTCACCCCTCCACTTT. Full variable domain (rest looked up from reference TRBV5-6 and TRBJ1-6): DAGVTQSPTHLIKTRGQQVTLRCSPKSGHDTVSWYQQALGQGPQFIFQYYEEEERQRGNFPDRFSGHQFPNYSSELNVNALLLGDSALYLCASRPGGTFRNSPLHFGNGTRLTVT.